A single sample gave rise to the 32 T cell receptor beta chains below, sequenced in a study of blood T cell repertoires in COVID-19. Assay: immunoSEQ multiplex PCR; the TCRdb copy retains only in-frame clones and omits some. Of over 150,000 clones listed, over 75% are singletons. Sequenced: peripheral blood. The receptors here all came from a man between 70 and 80 years old with acute or convalescent COVID-19.

V gene TRBV11-3 combines with J gene TRBJ2-1, with 11 bases lining up with TRBD2. The CDR3 is made up of 15 amino acids. V was pared by 3 bases and J by 4 bases, with 2 bases of the junction left unmatched. Germline V CDR1 and CDR2: SGHNT, YENEEA. Written as DNA, the CDR3 is TGTGCCAGCAGCTTGGGGACTAGCGGTTACAATGAGCAGTTCTTC. Its translation is CASSLGTSGYNEQFF. Variable domain in full (rest from reference TRBV11-3 and TRBJ2-1): EAGVVQSPRYKIIEKKQPVAFWCNPISGHNTLYWYLQNLGQGPELLIRYENEEAVDDSQLPKDRFSAERLKGVDSTLKIQPAELGDSAVYLCASSLGTSGYNEQFFGPGTRLTVL.

The V gene is TRBV10-3, the J gene TRBJ1-1, with 7 bases fitting TRBD1. Unmatched junction bases numbered 4, after V lost 6 bases and J lost 0 bases. Germline V gives CDR1 ENHRY, CDR2 SYGVKD. This CDR3 is 14 amino acids long. CDR3: CAISGGQLNTEAFF. The CDR3 bases are TGTGCCATCAGCGGGGGACAGCTGAACACTGAAGCTTTCTTT.

The gene calls are TRBV19 and TRBJ2-1; D unclear. There are 16 residues in the CDR3. The V end was cut by 7 bases, the J end by 7 bases, with 23 bases between. From germline, CDR1 is LNHDA and CDR2 SQIVND (reference sequence). The CDR3 DNA is TGTGCCAGTAATGACTGGGTGGGTCAACAAAATAATGAGCAGTTCTTC. The encoded protein is CASNDWVGQQNNEQFF.

This chain connects TRBV5-1 to TRBJ2-7, with 9 bases matching TRBD2. This CDR3 region has 16 residues. With V trimmed by 2 bases and J by 4 bases, 10 bases remained unmatched. The germline gives CDR1 SGHRS, CDR2 YFSETQ. The chain's CDR3 is CASSFGPTSGYYEQYF. The CDR3 nucleotides read TGCGCCAGCAGCTTTGGCCCGACTAGCGGATATTACGAGCAGTACTTC.

The genes are TRBV4-2 and TRBJ2-1; 12 positions match TRBD2. This CDR3 is built from 15 residues. The germline CDR1 and CDR2 sequences are LGHNA and YNFKEQ. The J segment lost 4 bases and the V segment lost 6 bases, leaving 4 bases of the junction unmatched. Written as DNA, the CDR3 is TGTGCCAGCAGTCGGACTAGCGGGGTATACAATGAGCAGTTCTTC. This translates into CASSRTSGVYNEQFF.

CDR3 DNA: TGCGCCAGCAGCTTATGGACAGGGGGCGGCAATGAGCAGTTCTTC. Translation: CASSLWTGGGNEQFF. J is TRBJ2-1 and V is TRBV5-1; TRBD1 aligns across 11 bases. The germline V gene encodes CDR1 SGHRS and CDR2 YFSETQ. V shed 2 bases and J 6 bases; nucleotides not matched to a gene: 4. This CDR3 comprises 15 residues.

V gene TRBV28 combines with J gene TRBJ2-3; possibly TRBD2 for D (6 bases). From germline, CDR1 is MDHEN and CDR2 SYDVKM. The V end was cut by 2 bases, the J end by 3 bases, with 9 bases between. The CDR3 extends over 14 amino acids. CDR3 DNA: TGTGCCAGCAGTTTACGGGAGCTGACAGATACGCAGTATTTT. Translation gives CASSLRELTDTQYF.

The chain is built from TRBV7-9 and TRBJ1-4; D not resolved. The germline V gene has CDR1 SEHNR and CDR2 FQNEAQ (reference sequence). The CDR3 extends over 15 amino acids. The V end was cut by 5 bases, the J end by 3 bases, with 13 bases between. The CDR3 region is CASSVESSANEKLFF. CDR3 bases: TGTGCCAGCAGCGTAGAAAGCAGCGCTAATGAAAAACTGTTTTTT.

A few counts support this clone. V is TRBV15 and J is TRBJ2-2; D is unresolved. The V gene's germline CDR1 is LNHNV and CDR2 YYDKDF (reference sequence). The CDR3 extends over 14 amino acids. Trimming removed 0 bases from V and 1 base from J, with 3 bases in between. This chain's CDR3 is CATSREQNTGELFF. Here the CDR3 DNA reads TGTGCCACCAGCAGAGAACAGAACACCGGGGAGCTGTTTTTT. Based on the CDR3 plus reference TRBV15 and TRBJ2-2, the full variable domain is DAMVIQNPRYQVTQFGKPVTLSCSQTLNHNVMYWYQQKSSQAPKLLFHYYDKDFNNEADTPDNFQSRRPNTSFCFLDIRSPGLGDTAMYLCATSREQNTGELFFGEGSRLTVL.

The rearrangement links TRBV7-3 to TRBJ2-1; possible D gene TRBD1, 6 bases. From germline, CDR1 is SGHTA and CDR2 FQGTGA. Trimming shortened V by 5 bases and J by 5 bases, and 13 bases separated the two germline ends. The CDR3 contains 14 residues. CDR3 residues: CASSPNRDNNEQFF. The CDR3 coding sequence is TGTGCCAGCAGCCCCAACCGGGACAACAATGAGCAGTTCTTC. The full variable domain, completed using reference TRBV7-3 and TRBJ2-1, is GAGVSQTPSNKVTEKGKYVELRCDPISGHTALYWYRQSLGQGPEFLIYFQGTGAADDSGLPNDRFFAVRPEGSVSTLKIQRTERGDSAVYLCASSPNRDNNEQFFGPGTRLTVL.

J is TRBJ1-1 and V is TRBV7-6; unclear D gene. The germline V gene has CDR1 SGHVS and CDR2 FNYEAQ. V lost 2 bases and J 3 bases, leaving 10 bases between the germline ends. The CDR3 contains 14 residues. The CDR3 reads CASSLTADYTEAFF. The CDR3 bases are TGTGCCAGCAGCTTAACGGCGGATTACACTGAAGCTTTCTTT.

This clone was counted between two and nine times. The rearrangement joins TRBV4-1 to TRBJ1-3; 9 positions match TRBD1. The junction had 8 bases not matched to a gene; V was cut back by 2 bases and J by 0 bases. This CDR3 contains 18 residues. Germline CDR1 is MGHRA and CDR2 is YSYEKL. CDR3 nucleotide sequence: TGCGCCAGCAGCCAACCGGGACAGGGCCTCTTCTCTGGAAACACCATATATTTT. This sequence encodes CASSQPGQGLFSGNTIYF.

The chain employs TRBV9 and TRBJ2-6; 8 nucleotides align to TRBD1. This CDR3 spans 19 amino acids. After removal of 2 bases from V and 0 bases from J, the junction contained 10 bases not matched to a gene. Germline lookup yields CDR1 SGDLS and CDR2 YYNGEE. CDR3 in DNA: TGTGCCAGCAGCGTGCGCCGTGGACAGGGTCGCTCTGGGGCCAACGTCCTGACTTTC. This encodes CASSVRRGQGRSGANVLTF.

V gene TRBV5-5 combines with J gene TRBJ1-5; D unclear. The CDR3 covers 13 residues. Germline CDR1 reads SGHKS; CDR2 reads YYEKEE (reference sequence). V was pared by 0 bases and J by 6 bases, with 7 bases between. Written as DNA, the CDR3 is TGTGCCAGCAGCTTGGGGGAGCGTCAGCCCCAGCATTTT. Amino acid sequence: CASSLGERQPQHF.

The V gene is TRBV10-3, the J gene TRBJ1-2; the D gene is possibly TRBD1 (5 bases). V lost 0 bases to trimming and J lost 5 bases, with 13 bases between them. Germline lookup yields CDR1 ENHRY and CDR2 SYGVKD. This CDR3 region has 15 residues. The CDR3 reads CAISESKTVGYGYTF. The CDR3 nucleotides read TGTGCCATCAGTGAGTCCAAGACAGTTGGGTATGGCTACACCTTC.

The chain recombines TRBV29-1 with TRBJ1-2; no reliable D call. Germline V gives CDR1 SQVTM, CDR2 ANQGSEA. The CDR3 totals 13 residues. Trimming took 4 bases from V and 4 from J, leaving 13 bases between them. The CDR3 protein is CSVVVSRGYGYTF. In DNA, the CDR3 is TGCAGCGTTGTAGTATCTCGGGGCTATGGCTACACCTTC. The complete variable domain, with remaining parts taken from reference TRBV29-1 and TRBJ1-2, reads SAVISQKPSRDICQRGTSLTIQCQVDSQVTMMFWYRQQPGQSLTLIATANQGSEATYESGFVIDKFPISRPNLTFSTLTVSNMSPEDSSIYLCSVVVSRGYGYTFGSGTRLTVV.

The V gene is TRBV9, the J gene TRBJ2-6; D remains ambiguous. The ends were cut back, 0 bases at V and 0 bases at J, with 4 bases in the middle. CDR3 length: 15 amino acids. Per the germline V gene, CDR1 is SGDLS and CDR2 is YYNGEE. The CDR3 sequence is CASSVAGSGANVLTF. In DNA form, the CDR3 reads TGTGCCAGCAGCGTAGCAGGCTCTGGGGCCAACGTCCTGACTTTC. The full variable domain, rest sourced from reference TRBV9 and TRBJ2-6, is DSGVTQTPKHLITATGQRVTLRCSPRSGDLSVYWYQQSLDQGLQFLIQYYNGEERAKGNILERFSAQQFPDLHSELNLSSLELGDSALYFCASSVAGSGANVLTFGAGSRLTVL.

The CDR3 sequence: CASSTPTGIYYEQYF. In DNA, the CDR3 is TGTGCCAGCAGCACCCCGACAGGGATCTACTACGAGCAGTACTTC. This chain uses TRBV11-2 with TRBJ2-7; 7 bases match TRBD1. This CDR3 contains 15 residues. Germline lookup yields CDR1 SGHAT and CDR2 FQNNGV. V shed 5 bases and J 3 bases; nucleotides not matched to a gene: 10. Filled out from reference TRBV11-2 and TRBJ2-7, the complete variable domain reads EAGVAQSPRYKIIEKRQSVAFWCNPISGHATLYWYQQILGQGPKLLIQFQNNGVVDDSQLPKDRFSAERLKGVDSTLKIQPAKLEDSAVYLCASSTPTGIYYEQYFGPGTRLTVT.

This rearrangement joins TRBV7-9 to TRBJ2-3; TRBD2 matches 7 bases. V gave up 7 bases and J gave up 1 base; unmatched junction bases: 8. There are 15 residues in the CDR3. Germline V gives CDR1 SEHNR, CDR2 FQNEAQ (reference sequence). The CDR3 spells CASIHSRGGTDTQYF. CDR3 bases: TGTGCCAGCATCCACTCTCGGGGGGGCACAGATACGCAGTATTTT.

The chain recombines TRBV6-2 or TRBV6-3 with TRBJ2-5, with D possibly being TRBD1 (6 bases). The CDR3 is 14 residues long. V lost 4 bases to trimming and J lost 5 bases, with 14 bases between them. In germline, CDR1 is MNHEY, CDR2 SVGEGT. CDR3 coding DNA: TGTGCCAGCAGTTTTACAGGGAGTGTGGAGACCCAGTACTTC. It yields the protein CASSFTGSVETQYF.

The chain carries TRBV30 and TRBJ2-7, with 10 nucleotides matching TRBD1. Germline V gene data show CDR1 as GTSNPN and CDR2 as SVGIG (reference sequence). The V gene end was trimmed by 4 bases and the J gene end by 3 bases; junction bases not matched to a gene: 3. This CDR3 contains 13 residues. CDR3 coding DNA: TGTGCCTGGACCGGGACAGGGGTCTACGAGCAGTACTTC. Its translation: CAWTGTGVYEQYF.

The CDR3 sequence: CASSFTPSGGADTGELFF. In DNA form, the CDR3 reads TGCGCCAGCAGCTTTACTCCTAGCGGGGGGGCGGACACCGGGGAGCTGTTTTTT. The V gene is TRBV5-1, the J gene TRBJ2-2; 12 bases are shared with TRBD2. There are 18 residues in the CDR3. The V and J ends lost 2 bases and 3 bases, in that order; junction bases with no gene match: 8. Germline V gene lookup returns CDR1 SGHRS and CDR2 YFSETQ.

V gene TRBV5-1 combines with J gene TRBJ2-1, with 11 bases fitting TRBD2. The CDR3 runs to 15 residues. V shed 1 base, J shed 10 bases, and the junction held 7 bases outside the gene matches. Per germline, CDR1 SGHRS and CDR2 YFSETQ. The CDR3 DNA follows: TGCGCCAGCAGCTTGCTAGCGGGGGGCGGGGAGGAGCAGTTCTTC. It codes for CASSLLAGGGEEQFF.

The chain carries TRBV5-1 and TRBJ2-3; 14 bases are a match to TRBD2. Germline lookup yields CDR1 SGHRS and CDR2 YFSETQ. V lost 4 bases, J lost 4 bases, and 11 bases stayed unmatched. There are 18 residues in the CDR3. CDR3 bases: TGCGCCAGCAGCCCCCTGGGACTAGCGGGAGTAAGGCCAGATACGCAGTATTTT. Translation: CASSPLGLAGVRPDTQYF.

The rearrangement joins TRBV28 to TRBJ2-3; 9 nucleotides match TRBD1. The CDR3 runs 16 residues. V lost 5 bases and J lost 6; bases outside the gene matches: 12. Germline V gene lookup returns CDR1 MDHEN and CDR2 SYDVKM. The CDR3 sequence: CASSQERTGEKDTQYF. CDR3 nucleotide sequence: TGTGCCAGCAGTCAAGAGAGGACAGGGGAAAAGGATACGCAGTATTTT.

The rearrangement links TRBV7-6 to TRBJ1-2; 10 bases match TRBD1. The CDR3 extends over 18 amino acids. CDR1 is SGHVS and CDR2 is FNYEAQ in the germline V gene. V was clipped by 5 bases and J by 4 bases; unmatched bases: 16. The CDR3 sequence is CASSPSPGQGSIGYGYTF. The CDR3 coding sequence is TGTGCCAGCAGCCCCTCCCCGGGACAGGGGTCGATAGGCTATGGCTACACCTTC.

This chain uses TRBV5-1 with TRBJ1-1; the D is unclear. The V gene's germline CDR1 is SGHRS and CDR2 YFSETQ. V lost 1 base and J lost 0, with 7 bases in between. CDR3 size: 14 residues. The DNA of the CDR3 is TGCGCCAGCAGCTTGATCGACATGAACACTGAAGCTTTCTTT. Its translation is CASSLIDMNTEAFF.

This clone was counted between two and nine times. This chain links TRBV30 with TRBJ1-5; 7 nucleotides match TRBD1. The CDR3 is 13 amino acids. Germline assignment: CDR1 GTSNPN and CDR2 SVGIG (reference sequence). After removal of 2 bases from V and 10 bases from J, the junction contained 8 bases not matched to a gene. The CDR3 spells CAWSRDSNPPQHF. Written as DNA, the CDR3 is TGTGCCTGGAGTCGGGACAGCAATCCTCCCCAGCATTTT. The full variable domain, with the rest looked up from reference TRBV30 and TRBJ1-5, is SQTIHQWPATLVQPVGSPLSLECTVEGTSNPNLYWYRQAAGRGLQLLFYSVGIGQISSEVPQNLSASRPQDRQFILSSKKLLLSDSGFYLCAWSRDSNPPQHFGDGTRLSIL.

The rearrangement links TRBV6-5 to TRBJ1-1, with D perhaps TRBD1 (5 bases). This CDR3 contains 14 residues. With 7 bases removed from V and 2 bases from J, the gap between germline ends came to 14 bases. CDR1 and CDR2 from the germline V gene are MNHEY and SVGAGI. In DNA, the CDR3 is TGTGCCAGCAAGAGGACATTAACCAACACTGAAGCTTTCTTT. Encoded protein: CASKRTLTNTEAFF.

V is TRBV19 and J is TRBJ2-5; 7 bases are shared with TRBD1. Losses at the gene ends were 1 base for V and 0 bases for J; bases not matched to a gene: 5. Germline V gene data show CDR1 as LNHDA and CDR2 as SQIVND (reference sequence). The CDR3 extends over 16 amino acids. For the CDR3, the DNA is TGTGCCAGTAGTATAGGAGGGACAGCGTACCAAGAGACCCAGTACTTC. This codes for CASSIGGTAYQETQYF.

This clone was counted at least ten times. The chain links TRBV14 to TRBJ2-1, with TRBD2 as a possible D gene (6 bases). Trimming left V 3 bases short and J 7 bases short, with 16 bases between. The CDR3 contains 15 residues. Germline CDR1 reads SGHDN; CDR2 reads FVKESK. The CDR3 DNA reads TGTGCCAGCAGCCAGACCGGGAGTGGTGGGAATGAGCAGTTCTTC. Protein: CASSQTGSGGNEQFF.

The chain links TRBV18 to TRBJ1-1; maybe TRBD1 (5 bases). Trimming took 5 bases from V and 8 from J, leaving 21 bases between them. Germline assignment: CDR1 KGHSH and CDR2 LQKENI. The CDR3 spans 15 residues. The CDR3 reads CASSGRSRTPIEAFF. For the CDR3, the DNA is TGTGCCAGCTCAGGCAGATCCAGGACACCTATAGAAGCTTTCTTT.